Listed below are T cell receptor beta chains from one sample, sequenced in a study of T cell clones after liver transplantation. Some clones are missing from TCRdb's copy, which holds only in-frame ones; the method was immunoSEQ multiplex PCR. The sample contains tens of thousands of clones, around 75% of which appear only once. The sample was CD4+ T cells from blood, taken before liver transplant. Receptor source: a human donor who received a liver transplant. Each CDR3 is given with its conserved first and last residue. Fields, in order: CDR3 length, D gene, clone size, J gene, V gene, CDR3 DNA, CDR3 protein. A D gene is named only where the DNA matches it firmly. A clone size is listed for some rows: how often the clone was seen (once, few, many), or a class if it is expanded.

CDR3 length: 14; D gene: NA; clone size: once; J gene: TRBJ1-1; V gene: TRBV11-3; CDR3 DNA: TGTGCCAGCAGCCCTCAGGGAGGGAACACTGAAGCTTTCTTT; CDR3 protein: CASSPQGGNTEAFF
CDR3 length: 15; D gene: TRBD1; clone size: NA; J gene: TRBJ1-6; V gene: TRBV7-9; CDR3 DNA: TGTGCCAGCAGCGACGGACAGGGCGCTAATTCACCCCTCCACTTT; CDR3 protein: CASSDGQGANSPLHF
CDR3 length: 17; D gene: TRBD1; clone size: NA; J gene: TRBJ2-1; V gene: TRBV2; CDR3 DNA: TGTGCCAGCAGTTTCGATCCGGGACAGAGCTCCTACAATGAGCAGTTCTTC; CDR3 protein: CASSFDPGQSSYNEQFF
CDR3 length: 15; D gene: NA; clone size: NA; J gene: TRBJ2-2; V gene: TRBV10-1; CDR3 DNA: TGCGCCAGCATCCTCGACACTCCGAACACCGGGGAGCTGTTTTTT; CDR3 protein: CASILDTPNTGELFF
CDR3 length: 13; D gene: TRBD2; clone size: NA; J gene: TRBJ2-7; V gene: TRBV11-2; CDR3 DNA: TGTGCCAGCACCCGGAGCGGGGGCTACGAGCAGTACTTC; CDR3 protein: CASTRSGGYEQYF
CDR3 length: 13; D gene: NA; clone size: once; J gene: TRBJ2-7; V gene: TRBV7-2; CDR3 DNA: TGTGCCAGCAGCTTGGGGACAACCTACGAGCAGTACTTC; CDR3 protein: CASSLGTTYEQYF
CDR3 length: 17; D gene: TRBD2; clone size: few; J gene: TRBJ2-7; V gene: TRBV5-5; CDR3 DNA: TGTGCCAGCAGCTCCGGACTAGCGGGGGTCGATTCCTACGAGCAGTACTTC; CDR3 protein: CASSSGLAGVDSYEQYF
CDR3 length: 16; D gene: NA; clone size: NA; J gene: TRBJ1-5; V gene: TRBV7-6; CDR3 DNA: TGTGCCAGCAGCTTAGGTTACGGTGGTAGCAATCAGCCCCAGCATTTT; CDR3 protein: CASSLGYGGSNQPQHF
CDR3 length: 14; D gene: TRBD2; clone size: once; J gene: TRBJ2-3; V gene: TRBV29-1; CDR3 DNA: TGCAGCGTTGAGGCTAGCGGGGGATCAGATACGCAGTATTTT; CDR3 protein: CSVEASGGSDTQYF
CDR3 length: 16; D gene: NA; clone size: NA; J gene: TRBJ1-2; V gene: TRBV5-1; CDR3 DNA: TGCGCCAGCAGCTTGGTATTGGGAGGATGGAACTATGGCTACACCTTC; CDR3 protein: CASSLVLGGWNYGYTF
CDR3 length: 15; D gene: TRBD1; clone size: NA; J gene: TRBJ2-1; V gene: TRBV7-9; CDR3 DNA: TGTGCCAGCAGTTCCGGGACAGGGGCCTACAATGAGCAGTTCTTC; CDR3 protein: CASSSGTGAYNEQFF
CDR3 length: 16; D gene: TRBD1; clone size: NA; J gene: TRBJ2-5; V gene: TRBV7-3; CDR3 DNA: TGTGCCAGCAGCTTACTAGGACAGGGGTATTCCGAGACCCAGTACTTC; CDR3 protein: CASSLLGQGYSETQYF
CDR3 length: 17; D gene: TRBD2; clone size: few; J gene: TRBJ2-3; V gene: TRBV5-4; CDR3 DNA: TGTGCCAGCAGCTTGGGTGGTAGCGGGGGGCCCACAGATACGCAGTATTTT; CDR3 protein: CASSLGGSGGPTDTQYF
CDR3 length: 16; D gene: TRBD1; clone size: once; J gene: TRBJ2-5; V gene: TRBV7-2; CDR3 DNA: TGTGCCAGCAGCTTAGCGGCCGGGACAGGACAAGAGACCCAGTACTTC; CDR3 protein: CASSLAAGTGQETQYF
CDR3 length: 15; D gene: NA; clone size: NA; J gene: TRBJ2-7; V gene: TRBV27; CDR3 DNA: TGTGCCAGCAGAGAGACAGCTTTTTTTACCTACGAGCAGTACTTC; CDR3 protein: CASRETAFFTYEQYF
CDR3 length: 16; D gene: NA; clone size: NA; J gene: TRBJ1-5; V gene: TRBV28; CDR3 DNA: TGTGCCAGCAGTTCCCCATACAGGGTTAGCAATCAGCCCCAGCATTTT; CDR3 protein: CASSSPYRVSNQPQHF
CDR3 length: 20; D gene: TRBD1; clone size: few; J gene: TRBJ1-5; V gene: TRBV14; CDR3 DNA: TGTGCCAGCAGCTATCCCCGGGACAGTACGTGGATCCTTAGCAATCAGCCCCAGCATTTT; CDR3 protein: CASSYPRDSTWILSNQPQHF
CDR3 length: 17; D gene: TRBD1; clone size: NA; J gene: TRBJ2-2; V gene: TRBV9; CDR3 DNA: TGTGCCAGCAGCGTAGGGGGACAGGGGGCAAGCACCGGGGAGCTGTTTTTT; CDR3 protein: CASSVGGQGASTGELFF
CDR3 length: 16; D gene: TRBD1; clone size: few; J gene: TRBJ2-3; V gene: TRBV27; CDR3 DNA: TGTGCCAGCAGAGCACAGGGGGCTTTGGGCACAGATACGCAGTATTTT; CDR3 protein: CASRAQGALGTDTQYF
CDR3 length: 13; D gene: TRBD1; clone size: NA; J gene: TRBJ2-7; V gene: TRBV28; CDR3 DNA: TGTGCCACCTACGGACAGGAAAGCTACGAGCAGTACTTC; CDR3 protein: CATYGQESYEQYF
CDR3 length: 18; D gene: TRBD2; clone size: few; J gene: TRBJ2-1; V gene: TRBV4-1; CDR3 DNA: TGCGCCAGCAGCCAAGAGCTGGTTTCGGGGGGGGCTTACAATGAGCAGTTCTTC; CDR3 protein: CASSQELVSGGAYNEQFF
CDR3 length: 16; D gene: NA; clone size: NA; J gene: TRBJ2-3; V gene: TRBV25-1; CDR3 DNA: TGTGCCACCTCATCGAGACAGTGGAAGAGCACAGATACGCAGTATTTT; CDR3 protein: CATSSRQWKSTDTQYF
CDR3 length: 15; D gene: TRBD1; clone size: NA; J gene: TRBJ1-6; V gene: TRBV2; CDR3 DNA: TGTGCCAGCAGTGAATTGGACAGGGGGAGTTCACCCCTCCACTTT; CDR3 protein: CASSELDRGSSPLHF
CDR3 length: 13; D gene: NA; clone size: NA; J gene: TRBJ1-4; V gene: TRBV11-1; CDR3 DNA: TGTGCCACTACGACAGCGCCTAATGAAAAACTGTTTTTT; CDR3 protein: CATTTAPNEKLFF
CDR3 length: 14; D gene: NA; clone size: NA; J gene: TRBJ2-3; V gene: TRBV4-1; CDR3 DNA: TGCGCCAGCAGCCAAGATCGTAGTACAGATACGCAGTATTTT; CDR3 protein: CASSQDRSTDTQYF
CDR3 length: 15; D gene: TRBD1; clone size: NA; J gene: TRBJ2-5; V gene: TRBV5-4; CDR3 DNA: TGTGCCAGCAGCTTGGGCAGGGGGCCGGAGGAGACCCAGTACTTC; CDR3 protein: CASSLGRGPEETQYF
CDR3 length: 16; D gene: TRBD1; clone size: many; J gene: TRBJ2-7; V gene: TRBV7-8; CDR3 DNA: TGTGCCAGCACTGTTAGGTGGACAGGGATAGAATACGAGCAGTACTTC; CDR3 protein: CASTVRWTGIEYEQYF
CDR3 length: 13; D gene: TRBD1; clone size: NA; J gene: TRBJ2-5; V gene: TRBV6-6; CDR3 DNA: TGTGCCAGCAGTAGGACAGGGAGAGAGACCCAGTACTTC; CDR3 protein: CASSRTGRETQYF
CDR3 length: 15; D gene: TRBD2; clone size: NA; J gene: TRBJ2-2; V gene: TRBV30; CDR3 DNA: TGTGCCTGGAGTTCGACTAGCGGGGGTACCGGGGAGCTGTTTTTT; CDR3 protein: CAWSSTSGGTGELFF
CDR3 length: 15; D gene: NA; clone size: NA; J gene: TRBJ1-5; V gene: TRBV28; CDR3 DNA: TGTGCCAGCAGTCTATTCGACAGTAGCAATCAGCCCCAGCATTTT; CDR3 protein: CASSLFDSSNQPQHF
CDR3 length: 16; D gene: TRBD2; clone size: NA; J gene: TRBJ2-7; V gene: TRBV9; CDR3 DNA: TGTGCCAGCAGCGTAGGGGCGGGGGGGAGACTCTACGAGCAGTACTTC; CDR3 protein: CASSVGAGGRLYEQYF
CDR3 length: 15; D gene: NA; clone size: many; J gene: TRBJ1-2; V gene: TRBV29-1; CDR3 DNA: TGCAGCGCCTCTTCTGAGGGGACAACGGCCTATGGCTACACCTTC; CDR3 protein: CSASSEGTTAYGYTF
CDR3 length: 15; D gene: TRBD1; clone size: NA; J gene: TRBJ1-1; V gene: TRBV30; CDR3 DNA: TGTGCCTGGAGTCCCCGTTGGACAGGGAACACTGAAGCTTTCTTT; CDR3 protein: CAWSPRWTGNTEAFF
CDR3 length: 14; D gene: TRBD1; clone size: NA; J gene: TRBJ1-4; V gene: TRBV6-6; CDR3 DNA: TGTGCCAGCAGCCGACAGGGATCTAATGAAAAACTGTTTTTT; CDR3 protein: CASSRQGSNEKLFF
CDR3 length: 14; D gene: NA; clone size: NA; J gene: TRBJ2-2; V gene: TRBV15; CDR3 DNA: TGTGCCACCAGCAGAGACAGGGGAACCGGGGAGCTGTTTTTT; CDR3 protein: CATSRDRGTGELFF
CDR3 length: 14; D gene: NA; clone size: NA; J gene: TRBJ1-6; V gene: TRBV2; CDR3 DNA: TGTGCCAGCAGGGAGACTGTGGTGTATTCACCCCTCCACTTT; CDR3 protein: CASRETVVYSPLHF
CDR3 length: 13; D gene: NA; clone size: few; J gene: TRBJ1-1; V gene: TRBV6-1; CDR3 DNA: TGTGCCAGCAGAGAACAGGGGAACACTGAAGCTTTCTTT; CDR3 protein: CASREQGNTEAFF
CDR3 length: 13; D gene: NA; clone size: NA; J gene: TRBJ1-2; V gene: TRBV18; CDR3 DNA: TGTGCCAGCTCTCCCGGAGCGGACTATGGCTACACCTTC; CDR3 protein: CASSPGADYGYTF
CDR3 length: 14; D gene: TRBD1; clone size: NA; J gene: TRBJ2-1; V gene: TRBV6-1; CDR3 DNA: TGTGCCAGCAGTGAATTGACAGGGGGCGGGGAGCAGTTCTTC; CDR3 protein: CASSELTGGGEQFF
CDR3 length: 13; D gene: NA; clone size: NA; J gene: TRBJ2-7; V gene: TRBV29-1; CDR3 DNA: TGCAGCGTTGTAGAGGACAGCTCCTACGAGCAGTACTTC; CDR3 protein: CSVVEDSSYEQYF
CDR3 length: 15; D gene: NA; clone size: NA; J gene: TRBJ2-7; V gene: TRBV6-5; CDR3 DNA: TGTGCCAGCAGTAGATACAGTCAGGGGACCTACGAGCAGTACTTC; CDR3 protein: CASSRYSQGTYEQYF
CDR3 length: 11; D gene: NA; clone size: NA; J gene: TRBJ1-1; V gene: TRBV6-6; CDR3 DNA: TGTGCCAGCACAGAGACATCAGGCGCTTTCTTT; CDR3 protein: CASTETSGAFF
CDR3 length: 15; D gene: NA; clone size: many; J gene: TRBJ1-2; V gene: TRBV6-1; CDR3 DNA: TGTGCCAGCAGTGAAACTGGAGGGCCGGTCTATGGCTACACCTTC; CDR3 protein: CASSETGGPVYGYTF
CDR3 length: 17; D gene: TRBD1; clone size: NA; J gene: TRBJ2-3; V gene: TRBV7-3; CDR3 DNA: TGTGCCAGCAGCTTAGCCTCAGGGGGCGGCAGAGCAGATACGCAGTATTTT; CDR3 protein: CASSLASGGGRADTQYF
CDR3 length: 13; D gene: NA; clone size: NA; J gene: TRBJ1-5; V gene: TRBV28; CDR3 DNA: TGTGCCAGCAAAACAGGGAGTTATCAGCCCCAGCATTTT; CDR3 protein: CASKTGSYQPQHF
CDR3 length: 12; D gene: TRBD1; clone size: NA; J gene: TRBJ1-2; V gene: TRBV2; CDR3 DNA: TGTGCCAGCAGCGTACAGGGGTACGGCTACACCTTC; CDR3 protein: CASSVQGYGYTF
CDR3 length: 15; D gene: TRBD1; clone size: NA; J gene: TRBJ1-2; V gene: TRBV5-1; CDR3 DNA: TGCGCCAGCAGCTTGGGGACAGGGGAGGACTATGGCTACACCTTC; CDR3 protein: CASSLGTGEDYGYTF
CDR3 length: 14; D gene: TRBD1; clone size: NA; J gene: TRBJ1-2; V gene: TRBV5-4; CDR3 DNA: TGTGCCAGCAGCTTGGCGGGACAGACCGGGGGCTACACCTTC; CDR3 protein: CASSLAGQTGGYTF
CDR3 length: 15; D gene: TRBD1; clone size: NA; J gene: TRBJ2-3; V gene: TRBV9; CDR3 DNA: TGTGCCAGCAGCAAAGTCGGACAGGGCACAGATACGCAGTATTTT; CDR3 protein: CASSKVGQGTDTQYF
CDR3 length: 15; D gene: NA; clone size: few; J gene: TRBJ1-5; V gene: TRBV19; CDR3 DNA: TGTGCCAGTAGTAATGGGCAGGGGATGGGACAGCCCCAGCATTTT; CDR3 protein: CASSNGQGMGQPQHF
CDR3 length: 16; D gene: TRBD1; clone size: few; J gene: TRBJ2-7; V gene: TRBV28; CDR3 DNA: TGTGCCAGCAGTTTATCCGGTTATCAGGGGGCGAACGAGCAGTACTTC; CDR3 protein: CASSLSGYQGANEQYF
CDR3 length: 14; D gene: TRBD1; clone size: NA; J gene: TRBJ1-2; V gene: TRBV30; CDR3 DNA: TGTGCCTGGAGTATCAGGGGGCGAAGCTATGGCTACACCTTC; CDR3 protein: CAWSIRGRSYGYTF